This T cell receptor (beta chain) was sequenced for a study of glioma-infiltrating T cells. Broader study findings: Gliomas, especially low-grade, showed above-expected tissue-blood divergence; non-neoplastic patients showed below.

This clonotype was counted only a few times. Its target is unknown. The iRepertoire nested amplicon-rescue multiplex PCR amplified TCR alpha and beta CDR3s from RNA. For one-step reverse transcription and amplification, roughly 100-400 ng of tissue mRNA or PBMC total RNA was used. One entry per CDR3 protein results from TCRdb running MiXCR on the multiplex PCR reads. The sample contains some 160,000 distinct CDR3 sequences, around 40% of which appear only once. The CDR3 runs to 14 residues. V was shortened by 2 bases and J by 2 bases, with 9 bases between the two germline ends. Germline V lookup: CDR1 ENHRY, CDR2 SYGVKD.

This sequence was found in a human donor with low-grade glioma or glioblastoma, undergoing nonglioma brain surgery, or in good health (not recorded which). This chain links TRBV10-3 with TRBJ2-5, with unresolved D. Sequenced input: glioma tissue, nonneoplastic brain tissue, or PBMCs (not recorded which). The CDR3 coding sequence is TGTGCCATCAGTGAGAGGGCAAAACAAGAGACCCAGTACTTC. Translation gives CAISERAKQETQYF.